A single sample gave rise to the 24 T cell receptor beta chains below, sequenced in a study of cytomegalovirus exposure and HLA in healthy donors. PCR was performed using 60 Vbeta and 13 Jbeta primers. Profiled with immunoSEQ multiplex PCR; TCRdb holds only in-frame clones, not every one. The sample yields approximately 150,000 clones, roughly 82% seen once. The sample taken for sequencing was PBMCs. These receptors were obtained from a male donor in good health and CMV-seronegative.

The rearrangement uses TRBV4-2 and TRBJ1-1; D is ambiguous. Between the trimmed V and J ends, which lost 0 bases and 3 bases, there was a span of 11 bases. Germline values: CDR1 LGHNA, CDR2 YNFKEQ. The CDR3 covers 15 residues. The CDR3 protein is CASSQEKHPYTEAFF. CDR3 bases: TGTGCCAGCAGCCAAGAGAAACACCCTTACACTGAAGCTTTCTTT.

This chain joins TRBV5-1 and TRBJ2-1; TRBD2 matches at 10 bases. The J segment lost 7 bases and the V segment lost 0 bases, leaving 4 bases of the junction unmatched. There are 15 residues in the CDR3. CDR1 SGHRS and CDR2 YFSETQ come from the germline V gene. CDR3 in amino acids: CASSLAGSGRNEQFF. The CDR3 DNA sequence: TGCGCCAGCAGCTTGGCAGGTAGCGGGAGGAATGAGCAGTTCTTC. Complete variable domain (other parts from reference TRBV5-1 and TRBJ2-1): KAGVTQTPRYLIKTRGQQVTLSCSPISGHRSVSWYQQTPGQGLQFLFEYFSETQRNKGNFPGRFSGRQFSNSRSEMNVSTLELGDSALYLCASSLAGSGRNEQFFGPGTRLTVL.

J is TRBJ2-1 and V is TRBV7-2; 7 bases map to TRBD2. The J segment lost 6 bases and the V segment lost 0 bases, leaving 5 bases of the junction unmatched. Germline CDR1 reads SGHTA; CDR2 reads FQGNSA. The CDR3 covers 15 residues. In nucleotides, the CDR3 is TGTGCCAGCAGCTTAGCCGGGGACTATTTCAATGAGCAGTTCTTC. It codes for CASSLAGDYFNEQFF.

The rearrangement links TRBV13 to TRBJ2-2, with TRBD2 identical over 8 bases. The germline CDR1 and CDR2 sequences are PRHDT and FYEKMQ (reference sequence). CDR3 length: 17 amino acids. The junction had 8 bases not matched to a gene; V was cut back by 0 bases and J by 5 bases. CDR3 protein: CASSLGLAGGLTGELFF. CDR3 nucleotide sequence: TGTGCCAGCAGCTTAGGTCTCGCGGGGGGCCTTACCGGGGAGCTGTTTTTT.

The chain uses TRBV27 and TRBJ1-2, with 7 bases matching TRBD1. The junction had 12 bases not matched to a gene; V was cut back by 4 bases and J by 7 bases. The germline gives CDR1 MNHEY, CDR2 SMNVEV (reference sequence). This CDR3 has 15 residues. The CDR3 is CASSSLGQGDGGYTF. In DNA, the CDR3 is TGTGCCAGCAGTTCCCTAGGGCAGGGGGACGGTGGCTACACCTTC.

This chain connects TRBV7-9 to TRBJ1-2; TRBD1 matches 7 bases. The CDR3 spans 17 residues. Germline V gene data show CDR1 as SEHNR and CDR2 as FQNEAQ (reference sequence). V lost 6 bases and J lost 4; bases outside the gene matches: 17. CDR3 coding DNA: TGTGCCAGCAGAAGCTCGGGACAGAAAAACATTACCTATGGCTACACCTTC. This sequence encodes CASRSSGQKNITYGYTF.

The gene calls are TRBV18 and TRBJ2-1, with 7 bases matching TRBD2. V shed 0 bases and J 7 bases; nucleotides not matched to a gene: 12. The germline V gene has CDR1 KGHSH and CDR2 LQKENI. The length of the CDR3 is 17 residues. The CDR3 loop reads CASSPPGLVGGRNEQFF. The CDR3 DNA sequence: TGTGCCAGCTCACCACCGGGCCTTGTCGGGGGGAGGAATGAGCAGTTCTTC.

The CDR3: CASSRTVSGNTIYF. CDR3 nucleotides: TGTGCCAGCTCTAGGACAGTCTCTGGAAACACCATATATTTT. The chain carries TRBV18 and TRBJ1-3, with D possibly being TRBD1 (6 bases). Germline CDR1 and CDR2: KGHSH and LQKENI. V was trimmed by 6 bases and J by 0 bases, leaving 9 bases between them. The CDR3 extends over 14 amino acids.

The V gene is TRBV6-6, the J gene TRBJ1-4; unclear D gene. This CDR3 has 15 residues. V gave up 6 bases and J gave up 0 bases, with 11 bases separating them. Germline V lookup: CDR1 MNHNY, CDR2 SVGAGI (reference sequence). CDR3 sequence reads: CASSPERATNEKLFF. CDR3 coding DNA: TGTGCCAGCAGCCCCGAGCGTGCAACTAATGAAAAACTGTTTTTT.

The V gene is TRBV27, the J gene TRBJ2-3; TRBD2 matches 8 bases. The length of the CDR3 is 16 residues. V trimming: 4 bases; J trimming: 2 bases; junction bases outside the gene matches: 8. From germline, CDR1 is MNHEY and CDR2 SMNVEV (reference sequence). The CDR3 protein is CASSSLETSVTDTQYF. Here the CDR3 DNA reads TGTGCCAGCAGTTCGCTCGAGACTAGCGTCACAGATACGCAGTATTTT.

The rearrangement joins TRBV27 to TRBJ1-1, with D uncertain. V was clipped by 2 bases and J by 4 bases, with 14 bases between them. CDR3 length equals 15 residues. Germline CDR1 MNHEY, CDR2 SMNVEV (reference sequence). The CDR3, as DNA: TGTGCCAGCAGTTTAAAGCCCCACCGCGGCACTGAAGCTTTCTTT. As protein: CASSLKPHRGTEAFF.

The rearrangement uses TRBV7-2 and TRBJ1-1; TRBD1 matches at 9 bases. Germline trimming cut 5 bases from V and 3 bases from J; bases unmatched to any gene: 10. Germline lookup yields CDR1 SGHTA and CDR2 FQGNSA. The length of the CDR3 is 16 residues. The CDR3, as DNA: TGTGCCAGCAGCGGGACAGGGCTTGAAGCGGACACTGAAGCTTTCTTT. Its protein is CASSGTGLEADTEAFF.

The J gene is TRBJ1-2, the V gene TRBV7-9, with 9 bases identical to TRBD1. The CDR3 loop spans 15 amino acids. Trimming at V came to 6 bases and at J to 5 bases, leaving 10 bases not matched to a gene. CDR1 SEHNR and CDR2 FQNEAQ come from the germline V gene (reference sequence). This CDR3 reads CASSLSAGQGYGYTF. CDR3 nucleotides: TGTGCCAGCAGTCTCTCCGCGGGACAGGGTTATGGCTACACCTTC.

The chain couples TRBV5-1 to TRBJ2-1, with D perhaps matching TRBD1 (6 bases). Germline CDR1 reads SGHRS; CDR2 reads YFSETQ. The CDR3 extends over 15 amino acids. The V end lost 3 bases, the J end lost 7 bases, and 17 bases lay between the germline ends. The CDR3 sequence is CASSSDSLRRNEQFF. CDR3 nucleotide sequence: TGCGCCAGCAGCTCGGACAGCCTTCGAAGGAATGAGCAGTTCTTC.

The sample holds one count of this clone. The V and J genes are TRBV9 and TRBJ2-5, with no clear D. The germline V gene encodes CDR1 SGDLS and CDR2 YYNGEE. V dropped 0 bases and J dropped 2 bases, with 8 bases sitting between them. This CDR3 spans 14 amino acids. CDR3 protein: CASSVGQMQETQYF. For the CDR3, the DNA is TGTGCCAGCAGCGTAGGGCAGATGCAAGAGACCCAGTACTTC.

This clone was seen a handful of times. The chain recombines TRBV5-1 with TRBJ2-4; D is uncertain. This CDR3 contains 15 residues. Germline V CDR1 and CDR2: SGHRS, YFSETQ. V dropped 0 bases and J dropped 1 base, with 8 bases sitting between them. The CDR3 here is CASSLGAWAKNIQYF. CDR3 sequence (DNA): TGCGCCAGCAGCTTGGGGGCCTGGGCCAAAAACATTCAGTACTTC.

The chain recombines TRBV19 with TRBJ1-6; D is unresolved. The CDR3 loop spans 13 amino acids. Germline V gives CDR1 LNHDA, CDR2 SQIVND (reference sequence). Trimming removed 1 base at V and 13 bases at J, with 11 bases between. CDR3 protein: CASSIAGRQPLHF. CDR3 in DNA: TGTGCCAGTAGTATAGCAGGTCGGCAGCCCCTCCACTTT.

The V gene is TRBV5-4, the J gene TRBJ2-5; a weak D match, TRBD2 (5 bases). The V end lost 4 bases, the J end lost 1 base, and 17 bases lay between the germline ends. The germline V gene encodes CDR1 SGHNT and CDR2 YYREEE (reference sequence). The CDR3 covers 16 residues. In DNA, the CDR3 is TGTGCCAGCAGCCCCGCGCGCGGGTCCATCCAAGAGACCCAGTACTTC. Translated: CASSPARGSIQETQYF.

The rearrangement links TRBV6-5 to TRBJ2-7; TRBD1 matches at 7 bases. This CDR3 is 14 amino acids long. Trimming took 6 bases from V and 5 from J; bases not matched to a gene: 10. CDR1 is MNHEY, CDR2 SVGAGI, per germline. The CDR3 nucleotides are TGTGCCAGCAGACCGACAGGGAAGGTCGACGAGCAGTACTTC. It is translated as CASRPTGKVDEQYF.

This clone has a handful of counts. The chain combines TRBV19 with TRBJ1-1; D perhaps matches TRBD1 (5 bases). Germline V CDR1 and CDR2: LNHDA, SQIVND (reference sequence). The V and J ends lost 1 base and 3 bases respectively, with 9 bases between them. The CDR3 is 14 amino acids. The DNA for the CDR3 is TGTGCCAGTAGTATAGGCGGGGGACACACTGAAGCTTTCTTT. Translated, it gives CASSIGGGHTEAFF.

This clone was seen a few times. The rearrangement links TRBV9 to TRBJ2-1, with 9 bases that match TRBD2. Germline lookup yields CDR1 SGDLS and CDR2 YYNGEE. CDR3 size: 16 residues. V was pared by 0 bases and J by 2 bases, with 3 bases of the junction left unmatched. CDR3 DNA: TGTGCCAGCAGCGTAGTTCAGCGGGAGGCCTACAATGAGCAGTTCTTC. Translation: CASSVVQREAYNEQFF.

This chain joins TRBV7-3 and TRBJ2-1, with D perhaps TRBD2 (6 bases). V was cut by 3 bases and J by 0 bases, with 9 bases left in between. The CDR3 is 15 amino acids. Germline CDR1 SGHTA, CDR2 FQGTGA. CDR3 nucleotide sequence: TGTGCCAGCAGCTTCAGCGGGTACTCCTACAATGAGCAGTTCTTC. Amino acids: CASSFSGYSYNEQFF.

This chain uses TRBV19 with TRBJ2-2, with 10 bases matching TRBD2. The CDR3 covers 17 residues. V was pared by 3 bases and J by 3 bases, with 7 bases of the junction left unmatched. Germline values: CDR1 LNHDA, CDR2 SQIVND (reference sequence). The CDR3 coding sequence is TGTGCCAGTAGTATGAGGAGCGGGAGGGCCCACACCGGGGAGCTGTTTTTT. This gives the protein CASSMRSGRAHTGELFF.

The genes are TRBV4-1 and TRBJ1-4; D possibly corresponds to TRBD1 (6 bases). The length of the CDR3 is 15 residues. Germline V lookup: CDR1 MGHRA, CDR2 YSYEKL. The V end was cut by 4 bases, the J end by 0 bases, with 9 bases between. The CDR3 DNA reads as TGCGCCAGCAGCCTCAGGGGCACAACTAATGAAAAACTGTTTTTT. This encodes CASSLRGTTNEKLFF.